The source of this T cell receptor beta chain is a study of T cell repertoires in ileal Crohn's disease. The wider study: Operated complications were stricturing disease (about 60%) and penetrating disease (approximately 39%). TCRB immunosequencing input was approximately 450 nanograms of biopsy DNA per sample. The study, taken as a whole, reports: Sorted CD8 T cells held more high-frequency clones than CD4. Clonality above 26.8% at surgery always came with endoscopic recurrence.

For this clone: Its antigen is undetermined.

Assay used: immunoSEQ multiplex PCR; TCRdb lists only in-frame clones, some missing. This table has some 16,000 clones, 92% appearing once. This CDR3 comprises 16 residues. Losses at the gene ends were 0 bases for V and 5 bases for J; bases not matched to a gene: 6. The V gene's germline CDR1 is LNHNV and CDR2 YYDKDF (reference sequence). Time point denoted: inflamed ileum from the surgical specimen. Sequencing was carried out using ileal tissue. This TCR was recovered from an adult with Crohn's disease. The chain employs TRBV15 and TRBJ2-1; 8 positions agree with TRBD1. CDR3 protein: CATSRDEGDRNNEQFF. In DNA form, the CDR3 reads TGTGCCACCAGCAGAGATGAGGGGGACAGGAACAATGAGCAGTTCTTC. Using reference TRBV15 and TRBJ2-1 for the parts outside the CDR3, the full variable domain is DAMVIQNPRYQVTQFGKPVTLSCSQTLNHNVMYWYQQKSSQAPKLLFHYYDKDFNNEADTPDNFQSRRPNTSFCFLDIRSPGLGDTAMYLCATSRDEGDRNNEQFFGPGTRLTVL.